The 7 T cell receptor beta chains reported below all come from one sample, sequenced in a study of T cell responses to AZD1222 COVID-19 vaccine. Clones were sequenced by immunoSEQ multiplex PCR, and TCRdb holds only the in-frame ones, with some missing. Of some 140,000 clones in the sample, 75% to 95% were seen once. This sample comprised peripheral blood, obtained 28 days after the second AZD1222 dose. The receptors were gathered from an adult who received the AZD1222 COVID-19 vaccine.

The V gene is TRBV7-2, the J gene TRBJ2-4; D might be TRBD1 (5 bases). From germline, CDR1 is SGHTA and CDR2 FQGNSA. V lost 2 bases and J lost 7, with 15 bases in between. The CDR3 totals 15 residues. The CDR3 loop is CASSLLAQGGNIQYF. The CDR3 nucleotides are TGTGCCAGCAGCTTATTGGCGCAGGGTGGGAACATTCAGTACTTC.

The chain has TRBV14 and TRBJ2-1; 9 bases align to TRBD1. In germline, CDR1 is SGHDN, CDR2 FVKESK. V lost 0 bases and J lost 11; bases outside the gene matches: 5. The CDR3 is made up of 14 amino acids. CDR3 amino acids: CASSQDGDRVKQFF. In DNA form, the CDR3 reads TGTGCCAGCAGCCAAGACGGGGACAGGGTAAAGCAGTTCTTC.

The rearrangement uses TRBV7-9 and TRBJ1-4; D ambiguous. Germline V gene data show CDR1 as SEHNR and CDR2 as FQNEAQ (reference sequence). Trimming took 2 bases from V and 2 from J, leaving 6 bases between them. The CDR3 is made up of 14 amino acids. The CDR3 nucleotides are TGTGCCAGCAGCTTATCGGGTACTAATGAAAAACTGTTTTTT. This gives the protein CASSLSGTNEKLFF.

The chain employs TRBV30 and TRBJ1-4; the D is unclear. Trimming took 0 bases from V and 5 from J, leaving 10 bases between them. There are 14 residues in the CDR3. The germline V gene encodes CDR1 GTSNPN and CDR2 SVGIG (reference sequence). CDR3 region: CAWSVLPVNEKLFF. The DNA for the CDR3 is TGTGCCTGGAGTGTCCTCCCGGTAAATGAAAAACTGTTTTTT.

This rearrangement joins TRBV5-1 to TRBJ1-1; no clear D gene. V lost 0 bases, J lost 3 bases, and 9 bases lay in between. In germline, CDR1 is SGHRS, CDR2 YFSETQ. The length of the CDR3 is 14 residues. The CDR3 region is CASSLGGSDTEAFF. CDR3 nucleotide sequence: TGCGCCAGCAGCTTGGGAGGTTCTGACACTGAAGCTTTCTTT.

This clone was picked up one time. This chain connects TRBV10-1 to TRBJ1-6; unclear D gene. This CDR3 region has 18 residues. Germline CDR1 and CDR2: WNHNN and SYGVQD (reference sequence). Trimming shortened V by 0 bases and J by 0 bases, and 12 bases separated the two germline ends. The CDR3 DNA reads as TGCGCCAGCAGTGAGTCTTGGTCTGTGCCCTCCTATAATTCACCCCTCCACTTT. Amino acid sequence: CASSESWSVPSYNSPLHF.

This rearrangement joins TRBV24-1 to TRBJ1-4; D might be TRBD1 (6 bases). Trimming removed 8 bases from V and 5 bases from J, with 11 bases in between. The CDR3 extends over 13 amino acids. Germline V lookup: CDR1 KGHDR, CDR2 SFDVKD. Here the CDR3 DNA reads TGTGCCACCAAAGGGACATCCAATGAAAAACTGTTTTTT. This sequence encodes CATKGTSNEKLFF.